This T cell receptor beta chain was identified in a study of cytomegalovirus exposure and HLA in healthy donors (dated by TCRdb to about 2017). Some background on the complete study: According to an earlier analysis of around 600 of the donors, about 179 million T cells yielded 117 million unique TCR beta sequences and 276 Gb of sequence data. Roughly 310 gigabases of sequencing data and tens of millions of unique TCR sequences were included in an early release covering about 600 HLA-typed donors. Of the approximately 400 genotyped donors, roughly 85% fell in the genetic ancestry cluster associated with self-reported Caucasian donors. The study aimed to test whether signatures of past pathogen exposure could be identified by cataloging public T cell receptors. Using immunosequencing, the study profiled T cell repertoires from 640 or so subjects and related those repertoires to cytomegalovirus serostatus. In addition to the first cohort of approximately 670 subjects, a separate validation cohort of approximately 120 different subjects was used. To predict cytomegalovirus infection status, the study combined high-throughput TCR immunosequencing, statistical association of individual TCRs with disease status, and machine learning. In a later analysis, previously published TCR beta repertoires from 670 or so donors were re-analyzed and high-resolution HLA genotyping was added so that TCR occurrence patterns could be studied. Rather than drawing on any new phenotypic data, the later analysis identified candidate immune exposures from TCR beta sequences and the way those sequences occurred across donors. An earlier analysis of 500 to 650 of the donors applied high-throughput TCR beta sequencing to assess whether each TCR beta V gene segment acted as functional or pseudogenic. Donor age, sex, ethnicity and CMV serostatus were compiled together with the repertoire data. A later genetic analysis took genome-wide SNP genotypes for about three fifths of the 666 donors and used that subset as a discovery cohort. All discovery cohort repertoires had been generated using a single sequencing platform. HLA typing covered class I and class II loci at four-digit resolution. The number of donors typed differed by locus, with roughly 629-640 for A, B, C, DRB1 and DQB1, more than 500 for DQA1, 606 for DPA1, and over 400 for DPB1. Several DR-DQ haplotypes were handled as single units for association and clustering because linkage in the cohort was strong. On average, roughly 200,000 unique TCR beta nucleotide sequences were sequenced per donor among about 400 genotyped donors of the cohort, with about 19% of those sequences being non-productive. Summary of the overall study and its limitations: At a false discovery rate of 0.05, a later analysis linked around 17,000 TCR beta sequences to specific HLA alleles. In vitro tests confirmed that a few of the cytomegalovirus-associated TCR beta chains recognize cytomegalovirus antigens. A later analysis reported that several top co-occurrence clusters appeared linked to parvovirus B19, influenza, CMV and Epstein-Barr virus. Linkage disequilibrium might explain the correlated functional status among segregating V segments, but an unknown experimental factor could not be excluded. The classifier was reported to diagnose cytomegalovirus status with high specificity and sensitivity in both the original cohort and the validation cohort. In an earlier analysis of a few hundred of the donors, most TCR beta V segments were observed in productive rearrangements about 87% or about 30% of the time, broadly matching IMGT annotations. When HLA alleles, especially DR and DQ, strongly co-occurred, attributing TCR associations to individual alleles was difficult. A cluster of highly shared sequence variants was judged likely to be a technical artifact of the sequencing pipeline. Because HLA typing was unavailable for some donors at each locus, only the typed subset was used in association tests. This cohort had only TCR beta chains sequenced, and the lack of alpha or paired-chain data limited which features could be detected. A later analysis found that TCR association rates varied across HLA loci, with DRB1 alleles showing the most associated TCRs and HLA-C alleles the fewest. Immune exposure information for the cohort was limited to CMV serostatus. According to a later analysis, most CMV-associated TCR beta chains appeared to be HLA-restricted, and the HLA associations seemed to be driven largely by CMV exposure. In a later genetic analysis, fewer N-insertions in productive TCRs were reported among donors in an Asian-associated ancestry cluster than the approximately 670-donor mean. Because counts were too low, some 16 rarely observed V segments, including chromosome 9 orphons, were excluded from the earlier analysis of a few hundred of the donors. Across donors, most TCR sequences were observed very rarely, whereas some public TCRs were present in many individuals. Presence/absence analyses assumed roughly uniform sequencing depth across donors, an assumption that may not hold. In a later genetic analysis, a missense DCLRE1C variant was associated with V-gene and J-gene trimming of TCR beta chains, and the association was replicated in an independent cohort. Some IMGT-functional V segments, including TRBV6-2 and TRBV6-3, could not be told apart with the 87-base-pair reads, so those segments were excluded. It was suggested by the authors that the approach could potentially be generalized to other disease states and immunological phenotypes. In a later analysis, HLA-associated TCR beta chains showed more clonal expansion and lower generation probabilities than non-associated chains that were equally common. The study listed approximately 150 TCR beta chains as associated with cytomegalovirus. A further reported finding was that TCR beta sequences accurately predicted the HLA-A and HLA-B alleles for most subjects in the first cohort.

The cohort was made up of approximately 670 healthy bone marrow donors. All cohort members were sampled while nominally healthy, although unrecorded immune exposures were likely present. The donor tested CMV seronegative, placing the donor among the roughly 350 seronegative members of the cohort. A peripheral blood sample was provided by each donor, and peripheral blood mononuclear cells were used for TCR beta sequencing. Genomic DNA was extracted from the blood cell samples with the Qiagen DNeasy Blood Extraction Kit. Library preparation was by the immunoSEQ multiplex PCR assay. A mixture of 60 forward primers for TCR Vbeta segments and 13 reverse primers for TCR Jbeta segments was used in the multiplex PCR. The CDR3 region of rearranged TCR beta genes was amplified from genomic DNA with a multiplex PCR assay. On the Illumina HiSeq System, the amplified TCR beta libraries were sequenced as 87-base-pair reads. As for how the authors treated the data: A later analysis tallied 80 million to 95 million unique TCR beta chains across the 666 repertoires, and about 12 million of those chains were shared by two or more donors. Raw reads were error-corrected and collapsed into unique sequences with a nearest-neighbor algorithm that merged closely related sequences to remove PCR and sequencing errors. CDR3 sequences were aligned to IMGT reference sequences to assign V, D and J gene segments. Each retained sequence needed at least a six-nucleotide match to both a V gene segment and a J gene segment. Rearrangements were classified as productive when the CDR3 lacked stop codons and remained in frame with V and J, and all other rearrangements were classified as non-productive. Following IMGT convention, CDR3 was defined as the stretch from the second conserved V-encoded cysteine to the conserved J-encoded phenylalanine. Sequences without an unambiguous match to a single V gene segment were excluded from the earlier analysis of almost 600 of the donors. An earlier analysis of just under 600 of the donors called V segments functional above 56.7% productive rearrangements and segregating when the between-donor standard deviation exceeded 5%. A statistical classification framework was developed to diagnose cytomegalovirus status using the catalog of TCR beta chain sequences. In a later analysis, V and J genes were assigned by comparing TCR nucleotide sequences against IMGT/GENE-DB human TR gene sequences. In a later analysis, CDR3 sequences and most-parsimonious VDJ recombination scenarios were assigned using the TCRdist pipeline. In a later analysis, each TCR beta chain was defined by its CDR3 amino acid sequence together with its V-gene family, and reads lacking a unique V-gene family were excluded. To address suspected cross-contamination and a sequencing artifact, a later analysis removed roughly 580 highly shared, low-generation-probability nucleotide sequences. In a later analysis, a clonal expansion index for each public chain was calculated from normalized within-repertoire ranks of inferred template counts. In a later analysis, generation probabilities were computed using a VDJ recombination model fitted to out-of-frame rearrangements, and the results were checked against IGoR. A later analysis scored TCR-TCR, TCR-HLA and TCR-CMV co-occurrence with hypergeometric tests, applying a repertoire-size bias correction to TCR pairs. In a later analysis, false discovery rates were estimated by permuting HLA or CMV assignments 20 times. In a later analysis, co-occurring TCRs were grouped using DBSCAN, and TCRdist sequence similarity was added for clustering within HLA-allele-positive subsets. Repertoires with fewer than 30,000 or more than 120,000 public chains were left out of co-occurrence clustering, as were about 5 repertoires with anomalous nucleotide sharing. Held by TCRdb, this immuneACCESS table contains in-frame sequences only and omits some clones. Under half of the omission traces to an unresolved V gene where checked; the cause of the rest is unknown. D and trimming were read from the DNA, whereas the V and J calls and clone size are those reported in that table. The sample table records some 100,000 clones; approximately 84% of these occur just once. 2.1% of the sample is held by the ten biggest clonotypes.

With respect to this clone: Its specific antigen is unknown. Base qualities are not recorded, but no much larger clone differs from it by a single base.

CDR1 KGHSH and CDR2 LQKENI were looked up in the germline V gene. The CDR3 numbers 14 residues from cysteine through phenylalanine. Only the CDR3 DNA stays, 42 bases, in frame from base 1. V is pared back by 3 bases and J by 3 bases, with 9 bases lying between the germline termini. The TCR sequence derives from a man between 18 and 29 years old in good health and CMV-seronegative. The sequence is built from TRBV18 and TRBJ2-1; TRBD2 is possibly the D segment (6 matching bases). The specimen was PBMCs. The CDR3 is CASSPADYYNEQFF. The sequenced DNA: TGTGCCAGCTCACCCGCGGACTACTACAATGAGCAGTTCTTC.